The clone carrying this TCR beta chain was seen at least ten times. Its target is not known. The CDR3 runs to 16 residues. The J segment lost 1 base and the V segment lost 3 bases, leaving 4 bases of the junction unmatched. Germline values: CDR1 MGHRA, CDR2 YSYEKL. The source of the sample is a study of neurological immune-mediated disorders. Points from the study as a whole: HTLV-1-associated myelopathy had the most TCR clonal expansion, and multiple sclerosis had the least, less than healthy controls.

MiXCR, applied by TCRdb to the 5' RACE reads, yields one record per CDR3 protein. The sample has 90,000 to 100,000 distinct CDR3 sequences, around 3.3% seen once; the top ten hold 5% to 6.5%. The source of this sequence is a woman aged 18-29 years with multiple sclerosis. The V call is TRBV4-1, the J call TRBJ2-7; 12 bases fit TRBD2. Input material: PBMCs. CDR3 nucleotide sequence: TGCGCCAGCAGCCACGCCGGACTAGCGGGGTCCTACGAGCAGTACTTC. Amino acids: CASSHAGLAGSYEQYF.